The T cell receptor (beta chain) described here comes from a study of blood T cells in healthy people across ages. Overall study findings and caveats: Significant beta diversity loss was already apparent by age about 39, declining roughly linearly.

Roughly 9.2 milliliters of peripheral blood were drawn from each donor into EDTA-treated tubes. Next came a second PCR, run for about 7 to 12 cycles, which used a sample-barcoded 5' primer along with a J-beta primer mix. A single record per CDR3 protein comes from TCRdb applying MiXCR to the 5' RACE reads. The sample shows hundreds of thousands of distinct CDR3 sequences, under 55% of them seen only once. A remark on this clonotype: As yet, its antigen is unknown.

J was trimmed by 5 bases and V by 5 bases; bases with no gene match: 11. The CDR3 sequence is 16 residues long. Germline assignment: CDR1 SGHVS and CDR2 FNYEAQ. This clonotype was sampled from a man in his sixties in good health. The sample consisted of blood. The rearrangement links TRBV7-6 to TRBJ2-1; 8 bases map to TRBD2. CDR3 loop: CASSPEIGGAHNEQFF. The CDR3, as DNA: TGTGCCAGCAGCCCAGAGATCGGGGGGGCCCACAATGAGCAGTTCTTC.